This record concerns one T cell receptor beta chain sequence. The antigen remains unidentified. This specimen belongs to a study of T-cell reconstitution after alpha-beta-depleted transplantation in children. General study points: It was newly produced T cells that mostly accounted for T-cell counts and diversity one year after transplant. Recipient T cells and thymic progenitors that survived gave rise to the high TCRbeta diversity observed at day 60 in some patients. It was reported that alpha-beta T cells came from several hundred expanded graft clones (about two months after transplant).

Trimming stripped 1 base from V and 2 bases from J, with 8 bases between. CDR1 SGHRS and CDR2 YFSETQ come from the germline V gene. The length of the CDR3 is 14 residues. It was with unique molecular identifiers that the TCRbeta library was prepared. TCRdb analysed the PCR reads with MiXCR anew, one entry per CDR3 protein. The sample contains 800,000 to 1,000,000 distinct CDR3 sequences, less than 30% of which appear only once. Sequencing used PBMCs, mostly from graft donor cells, obtained 360 days after TCRalphabeta/CD19-depleted stem cell transplant. This chain uses TRBV5-1 with TRBJ2-3; no reliable D call. This clonotype was sampled from a boy in the first two years of life who had a stem cell transplant for SCID, so the T cells may come from the graft donor. The CDR3 sequence: CASSLTTTTDTQYF. CDR3 bases: TGCGCCAGCAGCTTGACAACGACCACAGATACGCAGTATTTT.